This is a list of T cell receptor beta chains from one sample in a study of response to subunit inactivated influenza vaccine. MiXCR, run by TCRdb on the RT-PCR reads, gives a single entry per CDR3 protein. The sample lists roughly 620,000 distinct CDR3 sequences, around 11% occurring once. This same sample was also part of a study on T cells expressing NK-cell markers.

The specimen was PBMCs from blood, collected on the day of vaccination. The receptors were sampled from a man between 50 and 59 years old who received an inactivated influenza vaccine. The CDR3 runs from the conserved cysteine through the conserved F or W. The order of the fields is J gene, V gene, clone size, D gene, CDR3 DNA, CDR3 protein. A D gene is named only where the DNA matches it firmly. Rows may omit the clone size; those that give it use once, few, many or a size class.

j_gene: TRBJ2-4
v_gene: TRBV7-2
abundance: .
d_gene: .
CDR3nt: TGTGCCAGCAGCTTAGCGCAGGGCCAGGGAGCCAAAAACATTCAGTACTTC
CDR3aa: CASSLAQGQGAKNIQYF

j_gene: TRBJ2-7
v_gene: TRBV2
abundance: .
d_gene: TRBD1
CDR3nt: TGTGCCAGCGGGAAGGGACAGTCACTCTACGAGCAGTACTTC
CDR3aa: CASGKGQSLYEQYF

j_gene: TRBJ1-2
v_gene: TRBV5-5
abundance: .
d_gene: .
CDR3nt: TGTGCCAGCAGCTTCCCCGGTGTGGATGGCTACACCTTC
CDR3aa: CASSFPGVDGYTF

j_gene: TRBJ2-5
v_gene: TRBV11-1
abundance: .
d_gene: TRBD2
CDR3nt: TGTGCCAGCAGCTCACTAGCGGGGGGGCCGGTGGGACAAGAGACCCAGTACTTC
CDR3aa: CASSSLAGGPVGQETQYF

j_gene: TRBJ2-7
v_gene: TRBV5-4
abundance: few
d_gene: TRBD2
CDR3nt: TGTGCCAGCAGACAAAATAGCGGGGGCCCTTACGAGCAGTACTTC
CDR3aa: CASRQNSGGPYEQYF

j_gene: TRBJ1-4
v_gene: TRBV5-1
abundance: few
d_gene: .
CDR3nt: TGCGCCAGCAGTAAAGGCAGCCGTAATGAAAAACTGTTTTTT
CDR3aa: CASSKGSRNEKLFF

j_gene: TRBJ2-6
v_gene: TRBV10-1
abundance: few
d_gene: .
CDR3nt: TGCGCCAGTCAAACACCGGGACCCAAGGGCGTGATCGGGGCCAACGTCCTGACTTTC
CDR3aa: CASQTPGPKGVIGANVLTF

j_gene: TRBJ2-3
v_gene: TRBV5-1
abundance: .
d_gene: TRBD1
CDR3nt: TGCGCCAGCAGCTTGAACAGGGGACCCCCCACTGTGACAGATACGCAGTATTTT
CDR3aa: CASSLNRGPPTVTDTQYF

j_gene: TRBJ1-6
v_gene: TRBV12-3/TRBV12-4
abundance: many
d_gene: TRBD1
CDR3nt: TGTGCCAGCAGTCCCGCAGGAGGGGGCTCTAATTCACCCCTCCACTTT
CDR3aa: CASSPAGGGSNSPLHF

j_gene: TRBJ1-1
v_gene: TRBV29-1
abundance: .
d_gene: .
CDR3nt: TGCAGCGCGGACCAGGGAGGCGCGACTGAAGCTTTCTTT
CDR3aa: CSADQGGATEAFF

j_gene: TRBJ2-7
v_gene: TRBV6-6
abundance: .
d_gene: .
CDR3nt: TGTGCCAGCAGCAGGGACGGGAGAATCGAGCAGTACTTC
CDR3aa: CASSRDGRIEQYF

j_gene: TRBJ2-5
v_gene: TRBV29-1
abundance: .
d_gene: .
CDR3nt: TGCAGCAGTGCGAGCTTAGAGACCCAGTACTTC
CDR3aa: CSSASLETQYF

j_gene: TRBJ1-2
v_gene: TRBV7-9
abundance: many
d_gene: .
CDR3nt: TGTGCCAGCAGCTTTGACTGGGACTATGGCTACACCTTC
CDR3aa: CASSFDWDYGYTF

j_gene: TRBJ1-1
v_gene: TRBV20-1
abundance: few
d_gene: .
CDR3nt: TGCAGTGCTCCAGTGGCCGGGTATGGTGAAGCTTTCTTT
CDR3aa: CSAPVAGYGEAFF

j_gene: TRBJ2-3
v_gene: TRBV29-1
abundance: few
d_gene: .
CDR3nt: TGCAGCGTTGACAGGACGTCAAACACAGATACGCAGTATTTT
CDR3aa: CSVDRTSNTDTQYF

j_gene: TRBJ2-1
v_gene: TRBV6-2/TRBV6-3
abundance: .
d_gene: TRBD2
CDR3nt: TGTGCCAGCAGTTATAAGGGCGGGAGTTGGGATGAGCAGTTCTTC
CDR3aa: CASSYKGGSWDEQFF

j_gene: TRBJ1-1
v_gene: TRBV6-1
abundance: .
d_gene: .
CDR3nt: TGTGCCAGCAGTGAGGTTTGGGGTACTGAAGCTTTCTTT
CDR3aa: CASSEVWGTEAFF

j_gene: TRBJ2-7
v_gene: TRBV28
abundance: .
d_gene: TRBD2
CDR3nt: TGTGCCAGCAGACGCTCCGGGACTAGCGACACCTACGAGCAGTACTTC
CDR3aa: CASRRSGTSDTYEQYF

j_gene: TRBJ2-7
v_gene: TRBV7-8
abundance: .
d_gene: TRBD2
CDR3nt: TGTGCCAGCAGCATGGGACTAGCGAGGGTTCTCAACTACGAGCAGTACTTC
CDR3aa: CASSMGLARVLNYEQYF

j_gene: TRBJ2-1
v_gene: TRBV10-3
abundance: .
d_gene: .
CDR3nt: TGTGCCATCAGTGAAAGGTGGACTTTAAATGAGCAGTTCTTC
CDR3aa: CAISERWTLNEQFF

j_gene: TRBJ2-2
v_gene: TRBV6-2/TRBV6-3
abundance: .
d_gene: TRBD2
CDR3nt: TGTGCCAGCAGCCATACTAGCGGGGGCACCGGGGAGCTGTTTTTT
CDR3aa: CASSHTSGGTGELFF

j_gene: TRBJ1-1
v_gene: TRBV20-1
abundance: .
d_gene: .
CDR3nt: TGCAGTGCTAGAGATCTGAGAAAGGAAGGGGGGGCTTTCTTT
CDR3aa: CSARDLRKEGGAFF

j_gene: TRBJ2-3
v_gene: TRBV5-1
abundance: .
d_gene: .
CDR3nt: TGCGCCAGCAGCTGGGGGGGCCCCGACACAGATACGCAGTATTTT
CDR3aa: CASSWGGPDTDTQYF

j_gene: TRBJ2-1
v_gene: TRBV19
abundance: few
d_gene: TRBD2
CDR3nt: TGTGCCAGTAGTATAGTGGGTTCGGGGAGTCTAGCGGGGGGGTCCTCCTACAATGAGCAGTTCTTC
CDR3aa: CASSIVGSGSLAGGSSYNEQFF

j_gene: TRBJ2-1
v_gene: TRBV7-9
abundance: few
d_gene: .
CDR3nt: TGTGCCAGCAGCCCTCAGGGTGGAACCTACAATGAGCAGTTCTTC
CDR3aa: CASSPQGGTYNEQFF

j_gene: TRBJ2-3
v_gene: TRBV4-1
abundance: few
d_gene: .
CDR3nt: TGCGCCAGCACCCAGAGGCCCGGTGGGGCAGATACGCAGTATTTT
CDR3aa: CASTQRPGGADTQYF

j_gene: TRBJ2-3
v_gene: TRBV18
abundance: .
d_gene: .
CDR3nt: TGTGCCAGCTCACCACCGAGTCGTCGGGGTGAAGATACGCAGTATTTT
CDR3aa: CASSPPSRRGEDTQYF

j_gene: TRBJ2-3
v_gene: TRBV5-1
abundance: few
d_gene: TRBD2
CDR3nt: TGCGCCAGCAGCTCCGCGACTAGCGGGGGGTCAGATACGCAGTATTTT
CDR3aa: CASSSATSGGSDTQYF

j_gene: TRBJ2-3
v_gene: TRBV5-1
abundance: few
d_gene: .
CDR3nt: TGCGCCAGCAGCTGGGACGGTCGCACAGATACGCAGTATTTT
CDR3aa: CASSWDGRTDTQYF

j_gene: TRBJ2-1
v_gene: TRBV18
abundance: .
d_gene: .
CDR3nt: TGTGCCAGCTCACCAGCATCGACCAGGGTTGAGCAGTTCTTC
CDR3aa: CASSPASTRVEQFF